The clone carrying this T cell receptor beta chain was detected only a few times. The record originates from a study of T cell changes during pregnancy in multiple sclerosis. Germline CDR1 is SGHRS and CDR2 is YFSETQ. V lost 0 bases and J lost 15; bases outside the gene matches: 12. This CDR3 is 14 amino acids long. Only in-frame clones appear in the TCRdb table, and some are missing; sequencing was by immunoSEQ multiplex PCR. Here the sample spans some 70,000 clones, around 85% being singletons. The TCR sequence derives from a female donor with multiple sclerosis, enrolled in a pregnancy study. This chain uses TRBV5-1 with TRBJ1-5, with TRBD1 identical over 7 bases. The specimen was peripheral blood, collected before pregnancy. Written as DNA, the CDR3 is TGCGCCAGCAGCTTGGAATACAGGGGAAAGTCCTGGCATTTT. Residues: CASSLEYRGKSWHF. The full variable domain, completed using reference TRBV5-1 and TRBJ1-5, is KAGVTQTPRYLIKTRGQQVTLSCSPISGHRSVSWYQQTPGQGLQFLFEYFSETQRNKGNFPGRFSGRQFSNSRSEMNVSTLELGDSALYLCASSLEYRGKSWHFGDGTRLSIL.